This T cell receptor (beta chain) was recovered during a study of PD-L1 blockade in urothelial cancer. The overall study: Twenty-five of 29 patients were males with bladder-origin urothelial cancer. Blood drawn 3 weeks (second dose) and 6 weeks after treatment start was analyzed.

In each PCR, synthetic TCR analog templates were spiked in. The table came from immunoSEQ multiplex PCR; TCRdb's copy has only in-frame clones and leaves some out. Of about 95,000 clones listed, around 86% are singletons. This sample's time point: pretreatment peripheral blood. Each patient's cancer was a locally advanced or metastatic urothelial carcinoma. Germline CDR1 KGHSH, CDR2 LQKENI. The CDR3 contains 17 residues. The V and J ends lost 3 bases and 3 bases, in that order; junction bases with no gene match: 9. The gene calls are TRBV18 and TRBJ2-2; the match to TRBD2 covers 8 bases. Sequenced here: PBMCs, sampled around atezolizumab (anti-PD-L1) treatment. The clonotype was recovered from a man aged 55 to 70 with urothelial cancer. The CDR3 protein is CASSPGTGGAYTGELFF. CDR3 DNA: TGTGCCAGCTCACCCGGAACCGGGGGGGCCTACACCGGGGAGCTGTTTTTT.